This note documents a single T cell receptor beta chain sequence. Using immunoSEQ multiplex PCR, the repertoire was profiled, and TCRdb retains in-frame clones only, with some absent. Of 100,000 to 150,000 clones in the sample, around 90% are singletons; the top ten hold over 1.5%. This sample stems from a study of T cells in localized non-small cell lung cancer. The CDR3 has 12 residues. Germline CDR1 reads MDHEN; CDR2 reads SYDVKM. The sequenced sample was peripheral blood, obtained before any cancer treatment. This TCR derives from a female donor older than 55 with stage I lung adenocarcinoma. The J gene is TRBJ2-5, the V gene TRBV28; no firm D call. The DNA matches TRBJ2-7 better at its end, which makes the J call doubtful. CDR3 loop: CASSLSPLEQYF. CDR3 in DNA: TGTGCCAGCAGTTTGTCCCCTCTCGAGCAGTACTTC.